A single sample gave rise to the 23 T cell receptor beta chains below, sequenced in a study of immune heterogeneity within non-small cell lung tumors. Bulk tumor genomic DNA constituted the template, at roughly 660 ng per sample. Widely spaced biopsies, several per primary tumor, were obtained at surgery. The cohort was untreated, with newly diagnosed non-small cell lung cancer undergoing curative surgery. A multiplex PCR containing 32 V primers and 13 J primers was used to amplify TCR beta CDR3. TCRdb passed the multiplex PCR reads through MiXCR, listing each CDR3 protein once. The repertoire includes roughly 14,000 distinct CDR3 sequences, less than 35% of them detected once, and roughly 5.2% sits in the top ten. What was sequenced was lung tumor tissue. Receptors were obtained from a man aged 35-49 years with non-small cell lung cancer.

This clonotype occurred many times. This rearrangement joins TRBV5-1 to TRBJ2-1; 9 nucleotides align to TRBD1. This CDR3 has 14 amino acids. J lost 6 bases, V lost 2 bases, and 3 bases had no gene match. The V gene's germline CDR1 is SGHRS and CDR2 YFSETQ. CDR3 protein: CASSLRQGGNEQFF. The CDR3 region has the DNA TGCGCCAGCAGCTTAAGACAGGGGGGCAATGAGCAGTTCTTC.

Ten or more counts support this clonotype. The chain couples TRBV11-2 to TRBJ2-7, with 15 bases matching TRBD2. The V and J ends lost 5 bases and 7 bases, in that order; junction bases with no gene match: 6. Germline CDR1 SGHAT, CDR2 FQNNGV. This CDR3 has 15 amino acids. DNA for the CDR3: TGTGCCAGCAGCCCACAGGGACTAGCGGGAGGAGAGCAGTACTTC. Protein sequence: CASSPQGLAGGEQYF.

In this sample, this clonotype turned up a few times. This rearrangement joins TRBV7-9 to TRBJ2-3; D may be TRBD1 (5 bases). Trimming stripped 3 bases from V and 1 base from J, with 14 bases between. This CDR3 is 16 amino acids long. CDR1 is SEHNR and CDR2 is FQNEAQ in the germline V gene (reference sequence). Here the CDR3 reads CASSFLQGAGTDTQYF. In DNA, the CDR3 is TGTGCCAGCAGCTTCCTTCAGGGCGCGGGCACAGATACGCAGTATTTT.

The V gene is TRBV19, the J gene TRBJ1-5; 8 nucleotides agree with TRBD1. The CDR3 contains 18 residues. Germline V gene lookup returns CDR1 LNHDA and CDR2 SQIVND (reference sequence). Trimming removed 4 bases from V and 4 bases from J; junction bases left unmatched: 15. In nucleotides, the CDR3 is TGTGCCAGTAGTACCAGAGGGGCCTGGACAGGGATTAATCAGCCCCAGCATTTT. Encoded protein: CASSTRGAWTGINQPQHF.

Details on this clonotype: This may arise from a read error, as a much more abundant clone is one base away. The chain links TRBV7-2 to TRBJ1-6, with 9 nucleotides matching TRBD1. CDR1 SGHTA and CDR2 FQGNSA come from the germline V gene. This CDR3 is 14 amino acids long. The CDR3 DNA reads TGTGCCAGCAGCCCACAGGGGGCGGCTTCACCCCACCACTTT. Its translation: CASSPQGAASPHHF.

This clonotype appeared many times. V and J are TRBV3-1 and TRBJ1-6; D ambiguous. The V gene's germline CDR1 is LGHDT and CDR2 YNNKEL (reference sequence). V was shortened by 0 bases and J by 10 bases, with 4 bases between the two germline ends. The CDR3 consists of 12 residues. CDR3 bases: TGTGCCAGCAGCCAAGATAGATCACCCCTCCACTTT. It specifies CASSQDRSPLHF.

There are many counts of this clonotype. The chain recombines TRBV6-1 with TRBJ1-1; possible D gene TRBD1, 6 bases. CDR1 is MNHNS, CDR2 SASEGT, per germline. The CDR3 runs to 17 residues. Trimming removed 8 bases at V and 2 bases at J, with 24 bases between. In nucleotides, the CDR3 is TGTGCCAGCGACAACTTGAAGGGGGTCAGGGGAAACACTGAAGCTTTCTTT. Amino acids: CASDNLKGVRGNTEAFF.

This clonotype is classed as medium-sized. The CDR3 region is CAISLGRENNSPLHF. CDR3 nucleotide sequence: TGTGCCATCAGCTTAGGACGGGAAAATAATTCACCCCTCCACTTT. The J gene is TRBJ1-6, the V gene TRBV10-3; no clear D. In germline, CDR1 is ENHRY, CDR2 SYGVKD. The V and J ends lost 6 bases and 5 bases respectively, with 14 bases between them. This CDR3 is built from 15 residues.

In the case of this clonotype: This sequence may be a read error, since a much larger clone differs from it by one base. This chain connects TRBV15 to TRBJ2-1, with a weak D call TRBD2 (6 bases). Germline-derived CDR1 and CDR2 are LNHNV and YYDKDF (reference sequence). The CDR3 runs 15 residues. DNA for the CDR3: TGTGCCACCAGCAGCCGGGAGAGGGGACTCAATGAGAAGTTCTTC. This encodes CATSSRERGLNEKFF.

This clonotype was detected ten times or more. V gene TRBV5-6 combines with J gene TRBJ2-7; 7 nucleotides match TRBD1. With 2 bases clipped from V and 4 bases from J, the junction kept 3 bases outside the gene matches. Germline V gene sequence: CDR1 SGHDT, CDR2 YYEEEE. The length of the CDR3 is 13 residues. CDR3 sequence: CASSFGTAYEQYF. The DNA of the CDR3 is TGTGCCAGCAGCTTCGGGACAGCATACGAGCAGTACTTC.

V is TRBV5-4 and J is TRBJ1-2; TRBD1 might be the D (6 bases). Per germline, CDR1 SGHNT and CDR2 YYREEE (reference sequence). Trimming removed 3 bases at V and 4 bases at J, with 16 bases between. There are 15 residues in the CDR3. The CDR3: CASSSQGLGGYGYTF. CDR3 DNA sequence: TGTGCCAGCAGCTCACAGGGTCTCGGGGGCTATGGCTACACCTTC.

This clonotype has ten or more counts. The rearrangement links TRBV11-3 to TRBJ1-1; 10 bases fit TRBD1. Germline-derived CDR1 and CDR2 are SGHNT and YENEEA. This CDR3 is built from 12 residues. V dropped 5 bases and J dropped 10; count of bases not matched to a gene: 4. The CDR3 reads CASSPRTGGAFF. DNA for the CDR3: TGTGCCAGCAGCCCGCGGACAGGGGGAGCTTTCTTT.

The chain links TRBV18 to TRBJ2-1; 10 bases are a match to TRBD2. The germline V gene has CDR1 KGHSH and CDR2 LQKENI. V lost 3 bases and J lost 9; bases outside the gene matches: 14. The CDR3 runs to 17 residues. DNA for the CDR3: TGTGCCAGCTCACCCCTCAGGCCAGCGGGAGGGGGGACTGAGCAGTTCTTC. This sequence encodes CASSPLRPAGGGTEQFF.

Sample share makes this clonotype medium-sized (0.01 to 0.1%). The rearrangement links TRBV7-9 to TRBJ2-3, with D possibly matching TRBD2 (6 bases). The CDR3 spans 15 residues. Trimming took off 4 bases at V and 1 base at J, with 12 bases between the two ends. The germline V gene encodes CDR1 SEHNR and CDR2 FQNEAQ (reference sequence). The DNA of the CDR3 is TGTGCCAGCAGCTCCGGGAGAGGCGGCACAGATACGCAGTATTTT. Translated, it gives CASSSGRGGTDTQYF.

This clonotype is labeled medium-sized. This sequence joins TRBV30 and TRBJ2-7; D possibly matches TRBD1 or TRBD2 (7 bases each). V was cut by 3 bases and J by 3 bases, with 15 bases left in between. Germline V CDR1 and CDR2: GTSNPN, SVGIG (reference sequence). The CDR3 runs 14 residues. The CDR3 DNA follows: TGTGCCTGGAGGCCCAGGGGGGGGTACTACGAGCAGTACTTC. Translated, it gives CAWRPRGGYYEQYF. Based on the CDR3 plus reference TRBV30 and TRBJ2-7, the full variable domain is SQTIHQWPATLVQPVGSPLSLECTVEGTSNPNLYWYRQAAGRGLQLLFYSVGIGQISSEVPQNLSASRPQDRQFILSSKKLLLSDSGFYLCAWRPRGGYYEQYFGPGTRLTVT.

This clonotype has just one count. A read error is possible here, since a much larger clone lies one base away. The V call is TRBV6-1, the J call TRBJ2-6, with D possibly matching TRBD1 (5 bases). Germline CDR1 reads MNHNS; CDR2 reads SASEGT. The CDR3 covers 16 residues. CDR3 nucleotides: TGTGCCAGCAGGGCCCTCCAAGGATCTGGGGCCAACGTCCTGGCTTTC. Translated, it gives CASRALQGSGANVLAF.

As regards this clonotype: One base away lies a much larger clone, so this may be a sequencing read error. J is TRBJ2-7 and V is TRBV7-3; 8 positions agree with TRBD2. CDR3 size: 15 residues. CDR1 is SGHTA and CDR2 is FQGTGA in the germline V gene. CDR3 loop: CVSSPRPSGFYEQYF. DNA of the CDR3: TGTGTCAGCAGCCCACGGCCTAGCGGGTTTTACGAGCAGTACTTC.

This rearrangement joins TRBV7-8 to TRBJ2-7, with D possibly TRBD2 on 6 matching bases. V was trimmed by 2 bases and J by 6 bases, leaving 20 bases between them. The length of the CDR3 is 16 residues. Germline CDR1 is SGHVS and CDR2 is FQNEAQ. In nucleotides, the CDR3 is TGTGCCAGCAGCTTACAGGTAGCGGTAGGGCCGGGCGAGCAGTACTTC. Residues: CASSLQVAVGPGEQYF.

The table lists this clonotype with many counts. The chain uses TRBV7-2 and TRBJ2-7; D gene ambiguous. CDR1 and CDR2 from the germline V gene are SGHTA and FQGNSA. This CDR3 comprises 11 residues. Trimming shortened V by 5 bases and J by 3 bases, and 5 bases separated the two germline ends. The CDR3 protein is CASSRFYEQYF. The CDR3 DNA reads TGTGCCAGCAGCCGATTCTACGAGCAGTACTTC.

This rearrangement joins TRBV6-1 to TRBJ2-5; possibly TRBD2 for D (6 bases). The J call may be in error: the DNA end matches TRBJ2-1 better. This CDR3 has 17 amino acids. Per germline, CDR1 MNHNS and CDR2 SASEGT. CDR3 nucleotide sequence: TGTGCCAGCACCCCTGGGGACTGGGCACAGCCGGGGGAGACCCAGTTCTTC. This translates into CASTPGDWAQPGETQFF.

This clonotype occurred a few times. The genes are TRBV18 and TRBJ2-7; D unclear. Germline V gene lookup returns CDR1 KGHSH and CDR2 LQKENI. V was shortened by 2 bases and J by 7 bases, with 15 bases between the two germline ends. The CDR3 consists of 14 residues. The CDR3 spells CASSPSVSLYEQYF. Written as DNA, the CDR3 is TGTGCCAGCTCACCATCCGTCTCGCTTTATGAGCAGTACTTC.

The chain recombines TRBV20-1 with TRBJ2-5; D is possibly TRBD2 (5 bases). Germline CDR1 DFQATT, CDR2 SNEGSKA (reference sequence). The CDR3 has 12 residues. CDR3: CSVEGRQETQYF. CDR3 DNA: TGCAGCGTTGAGGGCCGCCAAGAGACCCAGTACTTC.

Only a few counts were recorded for this clonotype. The chain recombines TRBV30 with TRBJ2-5; 7 bases are shared with TRBD1. The CDR3 totals 13 residues. Per the germline V gene, CDR1 is GTSNPN and CDR2 is SVGIG (reference sequence). The trim removed 5 bases at V and 9 bases at J, leaving 12 bases unmatched. The DNA of the CDR3 is TGTGCCTGGGACAGCAGGGGGTCGGAGGCCCAGTACTTC. As protein: CAWDSRGSEAQYF.